This is a list of T cell receptor beta chains from one sample in a study of neurological immune-mediated disorders. TCRdb analysed the 5' RACE reads with MiXCR anew, one entry per CDR3 protein. The sample lists more than 40,000 distinct CDR3 sequences; 12% were seen once. Sequencing used PBMCs. These receptors were obtained from a male donor with HTLV-1-associated myelopathy (HAM/TSP). Each CDR3 is given with its conserved first and last residue. D genes are given only for firm matches. Clone size is given for some rows only: seen once, a few or many times, or a class if the clone is expanded.

>TRBV11-2|TRBJ2-6|TRBD2|few
CASNPGGRYSGANVLTF
TGTGCCAGCAACCCGGGGGGACGATACTCTGGGGCCAACGTCCTGACTTTC
>TRBV28|TRBJ2-2|NA|many
CASSLTGSGTGELFF
TGTGCCAGCAGTTTAACTGGAAGTGGGACCGGGGAGCTGTTTTTT
>TRBV5-1|TRBJ2-5|NA|NA
CASSLSSTEETQYF
TGCGCCAGCAGCTTGAGCTCAACCGAAGAGACCCAGTACTTC
>TRBV10-1|TRBJ1-3|NA|many
CASSPGGVRGNTIYF
TGCGCCAGCAGTCCAGGAGGGGTGAGAGGAAACACCATATATTTT
>TRBV9|TRBJ2-3|TRBD2|many
CASSVDGGGAADTQYF
TGTGCCAGCAGCGTAGACGGCGGGGGGGCCGCAGATACGCAGTATTTT
>TRBV5-1|TRBJ2-2|TRBD1|few
CASSLTGGGYTGELFF
TGCGCCAGCAGCTTGACAGGGGGTGGATACACCGGGGAGCTGTTTTTT
>TRBV7-2|TRBJ1-4|NA|many
CASRLQGLAEKLFF
TGTGCCAGCAGGTTACAGGGTTTGGCTGAAAAACTGTTTTTT
>TRBV20-1|TRBJ1-4|NA|many
CSMDLEDDHEKLFF
TGCTCTATGGACTTGGAGGACGATCATGAAAAACTGTTTTTT
>TRBV5-1|TRBJ1-1|NA|many
CASSLHGMEAFF
TGCGCCAGCAGCTTGCACGGGATGGAAGCTTTCTTT
>TRBV7-8|TRBJ2-2|NA|many
CASSLRSAGPMTGELFF
TGTGCCAGCAGCTTAAGATCCGCAGGGCCCATGACCGGGGAGCTGTTTTTT
>TRBV5-1|TRBJ2-1|NA|NA
CASSLEGTVRNEQFF
TGCGCCAGCAGCTTGGAAGGGACCGTTCGGAATGAGCAGTTCTTC